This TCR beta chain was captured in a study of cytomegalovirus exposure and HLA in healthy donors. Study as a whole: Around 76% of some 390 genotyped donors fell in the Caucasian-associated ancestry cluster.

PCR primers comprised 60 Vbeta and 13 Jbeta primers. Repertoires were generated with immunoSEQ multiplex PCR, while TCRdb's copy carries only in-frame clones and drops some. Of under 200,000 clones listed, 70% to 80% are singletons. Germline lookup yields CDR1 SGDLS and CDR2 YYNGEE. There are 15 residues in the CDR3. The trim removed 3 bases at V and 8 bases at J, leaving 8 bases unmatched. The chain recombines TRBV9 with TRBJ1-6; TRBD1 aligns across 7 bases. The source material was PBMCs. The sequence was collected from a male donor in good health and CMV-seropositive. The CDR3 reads CASSAIIGGDSPLHF. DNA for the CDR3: TGTGCCAGCAGCGCCATAATAGGGGGCGATTCACCCCTCCACTTT.